The clone carrying this TCR beta chain was seen only a few times. Its specificity is unknown. Construction of TCR beta libraries was performed using quantitative 5'-RACE with molecular barcodes. Each CDR3 protein gets one entry after TCRdb re-called the 5' RACE reads with MiXCR. In the table there are 800,000 to 900,000 distinct CDR3 sequences, about an eighth of which are singletons. The CDR3 contains 14 residues. The trim removed 4 bases at V and 4 bases at J, leaving 5 bases unmatched. Germline CDR1 is KGHDR and CDR2 is SFDVKD. The sample belongs to a study of CD8 T cells in ankylosing spondylitis. The study, taken as a whole, reports: Disease-linked clones had a CD8+ phenotype and relatively low frequency in peripheral blood. Ankylosing spondylitis blood seemed to carry a telltale TCR beta motif made of under ten highly homologous variants.

The receptor's source is a male donor with ankylosing spondylitis. Sequenced sample: blood, either unsorted or a sorted T cell fraction (not recorded which). The chain combines TRBV24-1 with TRBJ1-2; 7 bases are a match to TRBD1. The CDR3 spells CATSDWDRAYGYTF. CDR3 in DNA: TGTGCCACCAGTGACTGGGACAGAGCCTATGGCTACACCTTC.